The clone carrying this T cell receptor (beta chain) was recorded once. Sequenced by immunoSEQ multiplex PCR; TCRdb stores in-frame clones only, minus some. There are hundreds of thousands of clones in the sample; about nine tenths occur only once, and almost 1.5% lies in the top ten. This entry comes from a study of blood T cell repertoires in COVID-19. This CDR3 is 15 amino acids long. The V gene's germline CDR1 is SGHTS and CDR2 YDEGEE. V shed 4 bases and J shed 4 bases, with 14 bases lying between them. This receptor was obtained from a woman aged 25 to 39 with active or convalescent COVID-19. The V gene is TRBV5-8, the J gene TRBJ1-4; D possibly corresponds to TRBD1 (6 bases). Sequenced: peripheral blood. CDR3 protein: CASSTGTPINEKLFF. The DNA for the CDR3 is TGTGCCAGCAGCACCGGGACACCGATTAATGAAAAACTGTTTTTT.